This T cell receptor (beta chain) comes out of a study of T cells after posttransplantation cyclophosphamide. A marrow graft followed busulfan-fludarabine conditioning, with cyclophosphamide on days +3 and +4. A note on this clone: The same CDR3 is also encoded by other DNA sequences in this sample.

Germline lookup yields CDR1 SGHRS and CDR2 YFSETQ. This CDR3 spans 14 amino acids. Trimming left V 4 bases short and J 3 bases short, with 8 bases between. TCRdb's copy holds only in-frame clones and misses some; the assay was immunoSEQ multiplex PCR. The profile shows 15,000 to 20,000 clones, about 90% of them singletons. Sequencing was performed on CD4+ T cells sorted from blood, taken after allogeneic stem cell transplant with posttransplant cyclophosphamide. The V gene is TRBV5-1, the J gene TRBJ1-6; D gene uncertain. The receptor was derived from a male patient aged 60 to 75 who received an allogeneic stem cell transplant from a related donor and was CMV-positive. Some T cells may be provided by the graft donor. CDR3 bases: TGCGCCAGCAGCGTGGCACTCTATAATTCACCCCTCCACTTT. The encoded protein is CASSVALYNSPLHF.